The rows below give T cell receptor beta chains drawn from one sample of a study of cytomegalovirus exposure and HLA in healthy donors. TCRdb's table, derived via immunoSEQ multiplex PCR, lists solely in-frame clones and lacks some. The top ten hold about 3% of the sample, which has over 150,000 clones, more than 65% seen once. Sequencing used PBMCs. These TCRs come from a woman aged 18-30 years in good health and CMV-seropositive. Both conserved end residues are part of each CDR3. D genes are given only for firm matches. Clone size is given for some rows only: seen once, a few or many times, or a class if the clone is expanded.

CDR3aa,CDR3nt,d_gene,j_gene,v_gene,abundance
CASSVEAGANTGELFF,TGTGCCAGCAGCGTAGAAGCAGGGGCGAACACCGGGGAGCTGTTTTTT,.,TRBJ2-2,TRBV9,.
CASSGLLRATGELFF,TGTGCCAGCAGTGGGTTATTGAGGGCCACCGGGGAGCTGTTTTTT,.,TRBJ2-2,TRBV2,.
CASSGSGTSPYNEQFF,TGTGCCAGCAGTGGATCCGGGACTAGTCCTTACAATGAGCAGTTCTTC,TRBD2,TRBJ2-1,TRBV2,.
CASSWRGRNQPQHF,TGTGCCAGCAGCTGGAGGGGGCGCAATCAGCCCCAGCATTTT,TRBD1,TRBJ1-5,TRBV5-4,.
CASSTGTGVSPLHF,TGTGCCAGCAGTACCGGGACAGGGGTTTCACCCCTCCACTTT,TRBD1,TRBJ1-6,TRBV6-1,.
CASSEEGGGVLGQFF,TGTGCCAGCAGTGAAGAAGGCGGGGGGGTCCTGGGGCAGTTCTTC,TRBD2,TRBJ2-1,TRBV6-1,.
CASSQVSRAITYNEQFF,TGCGCCAGCAGCCAAGTAAGCAGGGCCATAACCTACAATGAGCAGTTCTTC,.,TRBJ2-1,TRBV4-3,.
CASSPGGTGAYNEQFF,TGTGCCAGCTCACCAGGTGGGACAGGGGCCTACAATGAGCAGTTCTTC,TRBD1,TRBJ2-1,TRBV18,.
CASSYSTPGGTDTQYF,TGTGCCAGCAGTTACTCGACACCGGGGGGGACAGATACGCAGTATTTT,TRBD2,TRBJ2-3,TRBV6-5,once
CASRTRSTGELFF,TGTGCCAGCAGAACCCGGTCGACCGGGGAGCTGTTTTTT,.,TRBJ2-2,TRBV2,.
CASSRQGNEQYF,TGTGCCAGCAGTAGACAGGGGAATGAGCAGTACTTC,TRBD1,TRBJ2-7,TRBV27,few
CASSLSQGQPQHF,TGCGCCAGCAGCTTAAGTCAGGGCCAGCCCCAGCATTTT,.,TRBJ1-5,TRBV5-1,few
CASSFFGVAETQYF,TGCGCCAGCAGCTTCTTTGGAGTGGCGGAGACCCAGTACTTC,.,TRBJ2-5,TRBV5-1,.
CASSFQGGETQYF,TGTGCCAGCAGCTTCCAAGGAGGGGAGACCCAGTACTTC,.,TRBJ2-5,TRBV7-3,once
CASSAGTGGLNTIYF,TGTGCCAGCAGCGCAGGGACAGGGGGATTGAACACCATATATTTT,TRBD1,TRBJ1-3,TRBV7-7,.
CASSQVFGQGTYNEQFF,TGCGCCAGCAGCCAAGTATTTGGACAGGGGACCTACAATGAGCAGTTCTTC,TRBD1,TRBJ2-1,TRBV4-3,once
CASSLAGRNTEAFF,TGTGCCAGCAGCTTAGCAGGGCGGAACACTGAAGCTTTCTTT,.,TRBJ1-1,TRBV11-2,.
CASSLQQGYYEQYF,TGTGCCAGCAGCTTACAACAGGGGTACTACGAGCAGTACTTC,TRBD1,TRBJ2-7,TRBV7-2,.
CASSSRGAGANEQFF,TGTGCCAGCAGTTCTAGGGGGGCGGGGGCCAATGAGCAGTTCTTC,.,TRBJ2-1,TRBV6-1,.